One sample yielded the 28 T cell receptor beta chains listed below, sequenced in a study of Graves' ophthalmopathy and Graves' hyperthyroidism. RNA served as the template for amplifying TCR beta CDR3 regions. HTBI-primed RT-PCR formed the first round, and a multiplex PCR formed the second. In TCRdb, the multiplex PCR reads were re-called with MiXCR into one record per CDR3 protein. The sample contains approximately 1.2 million distinct CDR3 sequences, about two fifths of which appear only once. The sequenced material came from peripheral blood or thyroid tissue (not recorded which). The receptor set was obtained from an adult man with Graves' hyperthyroidism.

The rearrangement joins TRBV10-3 to TRBJ2-7; 11 bases are shared with TRBD1. Germline V lookup: CDR1 ENHRY, CDR2 SYGVKD. J lost 3 bases, V lost 6 bases, and 7 bases had no gene match. The CDR3 has 15 residues. CDR3 region: CAIRPGQGEFYEQYF. DNA for the CDR3: TGTGCCATCAGACCGGGACAGGGGGAGTTCTACGAGCAGTACTTC.

This clonotype was seen at least ten times. The chain employs TRBV19 and TRBJ2-7, with D uncertain. V was pared by 3 bases and J by 0 bases, with 9 bases between. Germline V gene data show CDR1 as LNHDA and CDR2 as SQIVND (reference sequence). The CDR3 covers 14 residues. The CDR3 sequence is CASSISASSYEQYF. The CDR3 nucleotides read TGTGCCAGTAGTATCAGTGCCAGCTCCTACGAGCAGTACTTC.

The rearrangement links TRBV20-1 to TRBJ2-5; 8 bases agree with TRBD2. This CDR3 contains 16 residues. In germline, CDR1 is DFQATT, CDR2 SNEGSKA (reference sequence). The V and J ends lost 0 bases and 5 bases, in that order; junction bases with no gene match: 11. CDR3 sequence reads: CSARELGGSGVETQYF. DNA for the CDR3: TGCAGTGCTAGAGAGTTAGGGGGTAGCGGGGTCGAGACCCAGTACTTC.

This clonotype was seen ten or more times. V and J are TRBV19 and TRBJ2-5; TRBD1 aligns across 8 bases. The V gene end was trimmed by 5 bases and the J gene end by 3 bases; junction bases not matched to a gene: 5. The CDR3 loop spans 14 amino acids. Germline lookup yields CDR1 LNHDA and CDR2 SQIVND (reference sequence). The CDR3 region has the DNA TGTGCCAGTAGTGCGACAGGGGAGGAAGAGACCCAGTACTTC. Translation gives CASSATGEEETQYF.

In its sample, this clonotype was seen many times. This rearrangement joins TRBV12-3 or TRBV12-4 to TRBJ1-4; 8 bases line up with TRBD1. The CDR3 runs 13 residues. V lost 4 bases to trimming and J lost 5 bases; unmatched junction nucleotides: 0. CDR3 residues: CASSWDRNEKLFF. The CDR3 DNA follows: TGTGCCAGCAGTTGGGACAGGAATGAAAAACTGTTTTTT.

This clonotype was found a few times. This rearrangement joins TRBV10-3 to TRBJ2-7; D remains ambiguous. The V and J ends lost 11 bases and 1 base respectively, with 12 bases between them. Germline V gene sequence: CDR1 ENHRY, CDR2 SYGVKD. This CDR3 contains 12 residues. The CDR3 nucleotides are TGTGCCGCCCTCGGCGGTTCCTACGAGCAGTACTTC. It yields the protein CAALGGSYEQYF.

J is TRBJ2-5 and V is TRBV20-1, with D unclear. Looked up from germline, CDR1 is DFQATT and CDR2 is SNEGSKA (reference sequence). The ends were cut back, 4 bases at V and 4 bases at J, with 10 bases in the middle. The CDR3 sequence is 12 residues long. In nucleotides, the CDR3 is TGCAGTGCTAATTGGGCGCGAGAGACCCAGTACTTC. Translated: CSANWARETQYF.

In this sample, this clonotype turned up once. This sequence joins TRBV7-2 and TRBJ1-5; 7 bases match TRBD1. Germline V gene data show CDR1 as SGHTA and CDR2 as FQGNSA. The junction had 5 bases not matched to a gene; V was cut back by 6 bases and J by 6 bases. The length of the CDR3 is 13 residues. CDR3 nucleotide sequence: TGTGCCAGCAGACGGACAGGTTTTCAGCCCCAGCATTTT. The encoded protein is CASRRTGFQPQHF.

V gene TRBV7-2 combines with J gene TRBJ2-7; 8 bases match TRBD1. This CDR3 has 13 amino acids. Looked up from germline, CDR1 is SGHTA and CDR2 is FQGNSA. Trimming removed 4 bases from V and 8 bases from J; junction bases left unmatched: 7. The CDR3 loop reads CASSWGQDLKQYF. In nucleotides, the CDR3 is TGTGCCAGCAGCTGGGGACAGGACCTTAAGCAGTACTTC. The whole variable domain, filled in from reference TRBV7-2 and TRBJ2-7, reads GAGVSQSPSNKVTEKGKDVELRCDPISGHTALYWYRQSLGQGLEFLIYFQGNSAPDKSGLPSDRFSAERTGGSVSTLTIQRTQQEDSAVYLCASSWGQDLKQYFGPGTRLTVT.

This sequence joins TRBV20-1 and TRBJ2-2; D unclear. V lost 4 bases to trimming and J lost 8 bases, with 8 bases between them. This CDR3 has 11 amino acids. CDR1 is DFQATT and CDR2 is SNEGSKA in the germline V gene (reference sequence). CDR3 protein: CSATRPGELFF. The CDR3 DNA reads as TGCAGTGCTACCCGACCTGGGGAGCTGTTTTTT.

The chain combines TRBV24-1 with TRBJ1-6; TRBD1 might be the D (5 bases). With 10 bases removed from V and 8 bases from J, the gap between germline ends came to 8 bases. The CDR3 loop spans 11 amino acids. CDR1 is KGHDR, CDR2 SFDVKD, per germline. The CDR3 nucleotides read TGTGCCACAGGGGCAGATTCACCCCTCCACTTT. Translated: CATGADSPLHF.

This clonotype was detected ten times or more. The chain employs TRBV7-6 and TRBJ2-2, with D possibly TRBD1 on 5 matching bases. CDR3 size: 17 residues. Per germline, CDR1 SGHVS and CDR2 FNYEAQ. Trimming stripped 5 bases from V and 3 bases from J, with 19 bases between. The CDR3 here is CASSADVERGYTGELFF. Here the CDR3 DNA reads TGTGCCAGCAGCGCCGATGTGGAAAGGGGATACACCGGGGAGCTGTTTTTT.

Concerning this clonotype: A read error may explain this, as a much larger clone is one base away. The chain joins TRBV4-2 to TRBJ2-5, with 8 bases aligning to TRBD2. Per germline, CDR1 LGHNA and CDR2 YNFKEQ. This CDR3 contains 15 residues. CDR3 nucleotide sequence: TGTGCCAGCAGCCAAGAATCCGGGAGGGGAGAGGCCCAGTACTTC. Its translation is CASSQESGRGEAQYF.

At least ten counts were recorded for this clonotype. V and J are TRBV5-1 and TRBJ1-2; no definite D call. The V gene's germline CDR1 is SGHRS and CDR2 YFSETQ. This CDR3 region has 12 residues. Trimming removed 5 bases from V and 2 bases from J, with 7 bases in between. The CDR3 protein is CASRSGNYGYTF. The DNA for the CDR3 is TGCGCCAGCAGATCGGGGAACTATGGCTACACCTTC.

This clonotype occurred once. The gene calls are TRBV7-3 and TRBJ2-3; possibly TRBD1 or TRBD2 for D (5 bases each). The CDR3 is 15 residues long. In germline, CDR1 is SGHTA, CDR2 FQGTGA. Trimming took off 3 bases at V and 0 bases at J, with 10 bases between the two ends. CDR3 bases: TGTGCCAGCAGCTTGGGGACGGCTAGCACAGATACGCAGTATTTT. Translated: CASSLGTASTDTQYF.

In this sample, this clonotype turned up many times. CDR3 DNA: TGTGCCAGCGAATCAGATACCGGGGAGCTGTTTTTT. Protein: CASESDTGELFF. The rearrangement uses TRBV11-1 and TRBJ2-2; D not certain. V lost 8 bases and J 5 bases, leaving 9 bases between the germline ends. The CDR3 extends over 12 amino acids. In germline, CDR1 is SGHAT, CDR2 FQDESV (reference sequence).

This chain connects TRBV2 to TRBJ1-1; D remains ambiguous. The CDR3 is 12 amino acids. Germline CDR1 SNHLY, CDR2 FYNNEI. V was shortened by 4 bases and J by 4 bases, with 7 bases between the two germline ends. CDR3 sequence: CASSVHGTEAFF. In DNA form, the CDR3 reads TGTGCCAGCAGTGTTCATGGCACTGAAGCTTTCTTT.

As to this clonotype: An end of the junction does not agree with germline; a read error may underlie this. The chain has TRBV7-9 and TRBJ2-5; D assignment may be TRBD1 or TRBD2 (5 bases each). CDR1 is SEHNR, CDR2 FQNEAQ, per germline (reference sequence). This CDR3 spans 14 amino acids. CDR3 bases: TGTGCCAGCAGCTTGGCCGGGACCCAAGAGGCCCAGTACTTC. Protein: CASSLAGTQEAQYF.

This clonotype was counted many times. The chain has TRBV19 and TRBJ1-2; D is perhaps TRBD1 (5 bases). The CDR3 contains 14 residues. The V end was cut by 8 bases, the J end by 7 bases, with 20 bases between. The V gene's germline CDR1 is LNHDA and CDR2 SQIVND (reference sequence). The CDR3 DNA reads TGTGCCAGTCGGCGGGGCAGGGAACTTGGTGGCTACACCTTC. It is translated as CASRRGRELGGYTF.

This clonotype showed up many times. The chain employs TRBV2 and TRBJ2-7; D may correspond to TRBD1 or TRBD2 (5 bases each). V was cut by 7 bases and J by 2 bases, with 15 bases left in between. The CDR3 loop spans 14 amino acids. Per germline, CDR1 SNHLY and CDR2 FYNNEI. The DNA for the CDR3 is TGTGCCAGCATCTCGGGCAGGGACCCCTACGAGCAGTACTTC. It codes for CASISGRDPYEQYF. The full variable domain, with the rest looked up from reference TRBV2 and TRBJ2-7, is EPEVTQTPSHQVTQMGQEVILRCVPISNHLYFYWYRQILGQKVEFLVSFYNNEISEKSEIFDDQFSVERPDGSNFTLKIRSTKLEDSAMYFCASISGRDPYEQYFGPGTRLTVT.

This clonotype has a count of ten or more. V gene TRBV24-1 combines with J gene TRBJ2-7; 7 bases are a match to TRBD1. Germline CDR1 and CDR2: KGHDR and SFDVKD. The V and J ends lost 3 bases and 3 bases, in that order; junction bases with no gene match: 7. The CDR3 consists of 15 residues. The chain's CDR3 is CATSDRQGGRYEQYF. The CDR3 nucleotides are TGTGCCACCAGTGATCGACAGGGTGGTCGCTACGAGCAGTACTTC.

The chain links TRBV9 to TRBJ2-7, with D tentatively TRBD1 (5 bases). Trimming shortened V by 4 bases and J by 1 base, and 15 bases separated the two germline ends. CDR3 length: 15 residues. Germline CDR1 is SGDLS and CDR2 is YYNGEE. CDR3 sequence (DNA): TGTGCCAGCAGCCCTTTTAGGGGCGCATCCTACGAGCAGTACTTC. This sequence encodes CASSPFRGASYEQYF.

In its sample, this clonotype was seen many times. The chain combines TRBV6-2 or TRBV6-3 with TRBJ1-2; D remains ambiguous. The ends were cut back, 6 bases at V and 7 bases at J, with 9 bases in the middle. The CDR3 extends over 11 amino acids. Germline V CDR1 and CDR2: MNHEY, SVGEGT. The chain's CDR3 is CASSHIIGYTF. The CDR3 DNA is TGTGCCAGCAGCCACATTATTGGCTACACCTTC.

The chain couples TRBV10-3 to TRBJ1-5, with no clear D. The germline V and J ends were trimmed by 3 bases and 9 bases, with 9 bases remaining between them. Per the germline V gene, CDR1 is ENHRY and CDR2 is SYGVKD. The CDR3 has 12 residues. The CDR3 region is CAISEGNAPQHF. For the CDR3, the DNA is TGTGCCATCAGTGAAGGGAACGCGCCCCAGCATTTT.

This clonotype has just a few counts. This chain links TRBV7-9 with TRBJ2-5; the D is unclear. CDR1 and CDR2 from the germline V gene are SEHNR and FQNEAQ (reference sequence). The CDR3 is 13 residues long. Trimming left V 6 bases short and J 6 bases short, with 14 bases between. CDR3 nucleotides: TGTGCCAGCAGTTACGGCCCGGGCCAGACCCAGTACTTC. Translation: CASSYGPGQTQYF.

This clonotype was counted a few times. The chain has TRBV10-3 and TRBJ1-5; D remains ambiguous. The germline CDR1 and CDR2 sequences are ENHRY and SYGVKD. V was shortened by 5 bases and J by 7 bases, with 18 bases between the two germline ends. The CDR3 extends over 15 amino acids. The CDR3 here is CAISSTRTLRQPQHF. In DNA form, the CDR3 reads TGTGCCATCAGTTCAACCCGGACCTTAAGGCAGCCCCAGCATTTT.

This clonotype has at least ten counts. The chain links TRBV7-4 to TRBJ1-1, with 8 bases matching TRBD1. With V trimmed by 6 bases and J by 4 bases, 7 bases remained unmatched. The CDR3 consists of 14 residues. CDR1 is SGHVT and CDR2 is SQSDAQ in the germline V gene. The CDR3 here is CASRTQGAGTEAFF. The CDR3, as DNA: TGTGCCAGCAGGACGCAGGGGGCCGGCACTGAAGCTTTCTTT.

This clonotype was found many times. The chain carries TRBV9 and TRBJ1-1; tentative D call: TRBD1 (6 bases). CDR1 and CDR2 (germline): SGDLS, YYNGEE. The V and J ends lost 0 bases and 5 bases respectively, with 11 bases between them. The CDR3 has 14 residues. As DNA, the CDR3 is TGTGCCAGCAGCGTAGGGCAGGGGACGACTGAAGCTTTCTTT. Translation: CASSVGQGTTEAFF.